This T cell receptor beta chain was sequenced for a study of blood T cells in healthy people across ages. A J-beta primer mix and a sample-barcoded 5' primer were used in a second PCR of about 7 to 12 cycles. In TCRdb, the 5' RACE reads were re-called with MiXCR into one record per CDR3 protein. The data show hundreds of thousands of distinct CDR3 sequences, around 42% seen once. This clonotype was recorded many times. As yet, its antigen is unknown. Study-level findings and limits: Donors of long life had a larger count of naive CD4+ cells and greater diversity than aged donors. Total diversity from one million sequenced T cells was likely underestimated.

Samples had at least 7 million PBMCs isolated from them. Per the germline V gene, CDR1 is PRHDT and CDR2 is FYEKMQ (reference sequence). V gave up 5 bases and J gave up 2 bases, with 9 bases separating them. The CDR3 spans 13 residues. The chain links TRBV13 to TRBJ2-5, with unresolved D. Source material: blood. This TCR was recovered from a man aged 60 to 75 in good health. The CDR3 reads CASSTTDQETQYF. CDR3 nucleotide sequence: TGTGCCAGCAGCACAACAGATCAAGAGACCCAGTACTTC.